A selection of T cell receptor beta chains follows, all from one sample in a study of T cell repertoires in cytomegalovirus infection. In TCRdb, the reads were re-called with MiXCR into one record per CDR3 protein. Among some 700,000 distinct CDR3 sequences listed, 35% were seen once. The specimen sequenced was PBMCs. Source of these receptors: a human donor in good health (CMV status not recorded). Some clones in this sample may be carry-over from other donors' samples. CDR3s include the opening cysteine and the closing phenylalanine or tryptophan. D genes are given only for firm matches. Clone size is given for some rows only: seen once, a few or many times, or a class if the clone is expanded.

TRBV7-2	many	TRBJ2-7	TRBD1	CASSPRPQGARGSYEQYF	TGTGCCAGCAGCCCCCGACCACAGGGGGCGCGGGGTTCCTACGAGCAGTACTTC
TRBV19	-	TRBJ1-4	-	CATRKGAEKLFF	TGTGCCACGAGAAAGGGTGCGGAAAAACTGTTTTTT
TRBV10-3	-	TRBJ1-1	TRBD1	CAIKSDRAVTEAFF	TGTGCCATCAAATCAGACAGGGCAGTAACTGAAGCTTTCTTT
TRBV5-1	-	TRBJ1-1	-	CASSSIPGSANTEAFF	TGCGCCAGCAGCTCTATCCCCGGCAGCGCCAACACTGAAGCTTTCTTT
TRBV7-9	-	TRBJ2-5	-	CASRGGREETQYF	TGTGCCAGCAGGGGAGGCAGGGAAGAGACCCAGTACTTC
TRBV5-6	-	TRBJ2-7	TRBD1	CASSWWGTGGGEQYF	TGTGCCAGCAGCTGGTGGGGGACAGGGGGTGGCGAGCAGTACTTC
TRBV28	-	TRBJ1-1	-	CASSPPRGLRTEAFF	TGTGCCAGCAGTCCACCCCGGGGGCTCAGAACTGAAGCTTTCTTT
TRBV6-6	-	TRBJ1-2	-	CASSLGAVYGYTF	TGTGCCAGCAGCCTTGGGGCAGTATATGGCTACACCTTC
TRBV20-1	-	TRBJ2-1	-	CSATQASIGDNEQFF	TGCAGTGCCACCCAGGCCAGCATAGGTGACAATGAGCAGTTCTTC
TRBV10-3	few	TRBJ1-1	TRBD1	CAISSPTGGQTEAFF	TGTGCCATCAGTTCCCCGACAGGGGGCCAAACTGAAGCTTTCTTT
TRBV7-2	few	TRBJ2-7	TRBD2	CASSPRTSSAYF	TGTGCCAGCAGCCCCCGGACTAGCAGCGCCTATTTC
TRBV5-1	-	TRBJ2-5	-	CASSYDGAIQETQYF	TGCGCCAGCAGCTATGATGGGGCGATCCAAGAGACCCAGTACTTC
TRBV18	-	TRBJ1-4	-	CASSPAREKLFF	TGTGCCAGCTCACCTGCCCGTGAAAAACTGTTTTTT
TRBV6-1	-	TRBJ1-2	-	CASSDTTDGIRYF	TGTGCCAGCAGCGATACTACGGACGGGATTAGGTACTTC
TRBV5-1	-	TRBJ1-1	-	CASSLVGGTSNTEAFF	TGCGCCAGCAGCTTGGTAGGAGGGACCTCGAACACTGAAGCTTTCTTT
TRBV7-6	-	TRBJ1-1	TRBD1	CASSRGGRGDTEAFF	TGTGCCAGCAGCCGGGGGGGCAGGGGGGACACTGAAGCTTTCTTT
TRBV5-1	-	TRBJ2-6	-	CASSLVVRVEVNSGANVLTF	TGCGCCAGCAGCTTGGTTGTGCGGGTGGAGGTCAACTCTGGGGCCAACGTCCTGACTTTC
TRBV7-4	-	TRBJ2-3	-	CASSTSNRDSTDTQYF	TGTGCCAGCAGTACGTCAAACAGGGATTCCACAGATACGCAGTATTTT
TRBV19	few	TRBJ2-2	-	CASSEPQGPRDTGELFF	TGTGCCAGTAGCGAGCCCCAGGGCCCGCGGGACACCGGGGAGCTGTTTTTT
TRBV9	many	TRBJ2-1	-	CASSPTTSYNEQFF	TGTGCCAGCAGCCCGACTACCTCCTACAATGAGCAGTTCTTC
TRBV7-3	-	TRBJ2-1	-	CASSLLGGSYNEQFF	TGTGCCAGCAGCTTACTCGGGGGCTCCTACAATGAGCAGTTCTTC
TRBV12-3/TRBV12-4	few	TRBJ2-2	TRBD1	CASSSLRGGDQANTGELFF	TGTGCCAGCAGTTCCCTGCGAGGGGGCGATCAAGCGAACACCGGGGAGCTGTTTTTT
TRBV20-1	-	TRBJ2-3	TRBD2	CSADTATSGSDTQYF	TGCAGTGCTGACACCGCGACTAGCGGGAGTGATACGCAGTATTTT
TRBV4-1	few	TRBJ2-5	-	CASSQEQGQQTQYF	TGCGCCAGCAGCCAAGAGCAGGGGCAGCAGACCCAGTACTTC
TRBV6-1	many	TRBJ1-1	-	CASSVSGPNTEAFF	TGTGCCAGCAGTGTATCTGGGCCGAACACTGAAGCTTTCTTT
TRBV12-3/TRBV12-4	-	TRBJ1-1	-	CASSYMNNEAFF	TGTGCCAGCAGTTACATGAACAATGAAGCTTTCTTT
TRBV19	-	TRBJ1-1	TRBD1	CASSLQGAEAFF	TGTGCCAGTAGTCTACAGGGGGCTGAAGCTTTCTTT
TRBV12-3/TRBV12-4	few	TRBJ2-3	TRBD2	CASSPSGGIDTQYF	TGTGCCAGCAGTCCTAGCGGGGGGATAGATACGCAGTATTTT
TRBV6-6	-	TRBJ2-2	-	CASSPPPTGNTGELFF	TGTGCCAGCAGTCCCCCCCCAACAGGGAACACCGGGGAGCTGTTTTTT
TRBV28	many	TRBJ1-4	-	CASSFRTEINEKLFF	TGTGCCAGCAGTTTCCGGACAGAGATTAATGAAAAACTGTTTTTT
TRBV12-5	few	TRBJ2-3	TRBD1	CASATGDHTDTQYF	TGTGCTAGTGCCACAGGGGACCACACAGATACGCAGTATTTT
TRBV7-9	many	TRBJ2-3	-	CASSPQGEADTQYF	TGTGCCAGCAGCCCGCAGGGGGAGGCAGATACGCAGTATTTT
TRBV12-3/TRBV12-4	-	TRBJ2-1	TRBD2	CASSLNAGGGGEQFF	TGTGCCAGCAGTTTAAACGCGGGGGGAGGGGGTGAGCAGTTCTTC
TRBV20-1	-	TRBJ1-2	-	CSAFTMGYGYTF	TGCAGTGCTTTTACTATGGGCTATGGCTACACCTTC
TRBV28	-	TRBJ1-1	-	CASSSLHTGTEAFF	TGTGCCAGCAGTTCCCTCCATACGGGGACTGAAGCTTTCTTT
TRBV7-2	few	TRBJ2-3	-	CASSIGIWRDTQYF	TGTGCCAGCAGCATAGGGATCTGGCGGGATACGCAGTATTTT
TRBV5-4	once	TRBJ2-7	TRBD1	CASGTGRDYEQYF	TGTGCCAGTGGGACAGGGAGAGACTACGAGCAGTACTTC
TRBV6-6	-	TRBJ1-4	-	CASSLIISREKLFF	TGTGCCAGCAGTCTCATCATTAGCCGAGAAAAACTGTTTTTT
TRBV5-6	-	TRBJ2-7	TRBD2	CASSFGLAGVSYEQYF	TGTGCCAGCAGCTTCGGACTAGCGGGAGTCTCCTACGAGCAGTACTTC
TRBV20-1	-	TRBJ1-5	TRBD1	CSAGQGSDQPQHF	TGCAGTGCTGGACAGGGCAGTGATCAGCCCCAGCATTTT
TRBV7-2	-	TRBJ2-7	TRBD1	CASSLAGGGQGASEPYF	TGTGCCAGCAGCTTAGCGGGGGGGGGACAGGGGGCGAGTGAGCCGTACTTC
TRBV11-2	few	TRBJ2-3	-	CASSLEFRLRTDTQYF	TGTGCCAGCAGCTTAGAGTTCAGACTACGCACAGATACGCAGTATTTT
TRBV15	-	TRBJ1-5	-	CATSREVLNNQPQHF	TGTGCCACCAGCAGAGAGGTGCTCAACAATCAGCCCCAGCATTTT
TRBV12-3/TRBV12-4	few	TRBJ1-2	TRBD1	CASRQFGQGDGYTF	TGTGCCAGCCGACAATTCGGACAGGGCGACGGCTACACCTTC
TRBV7-2	few	TRBJ1-6	-	CASSTSQGSPADSPLHF	TGTGCCAGCAGCACAAGTCAAGGGAGTCCGGCCGATTCACCCCTCCACTTT
TRBV6-6	few	TRBJ2-7	TRBD1	CASSRGTGVGEQYF	TGTGCCAGCAGCCGCGGGACAGGCGTCGGGGAGCAGTACTTC
TRBV11-3	-	TRBJ1-2	-	CASSSPGGYGYTF	TGTGCCAGCAGCTCCCCGGGGGGATATGGCTACACCTTC